There are many counts of the clone carrying this T cell receptor beta chain. Its target is unknown. These data belong to a study of Graves' ophthalmopathy and Graves' hyperthyroidism. Study-wide results and limits: Separation of ophthalmopathy from stable hyperthyroidism was achieved by a 13-signature model, at 85% to 90% sensitivity and around 81% specificity.

Researchers took RNA transcripts and amplified TCR beta CDR3 regions from them. First-round RT-PCR employed HTBI primers, with a second-round multiplex PCR after it. TCRdb re-called the multiplex PCR reads through MiXCR, storing one row per CDR3 protein. This table holds more than 300,000 distinct CDR3 sequences, approximately 15% found once. V shed 6 bases and J shed 0 bases, with 12 bases lying between them. The CDR3 has 15 amino acids. CDR1 and CDR2 (germline): MNHNS, SASEGT. The J gene is TRBJ2-4, the V gene TRBV6-1, with no clear D. This receptor was taken from a woman aged 18-29 years with stable Graves' hyperthyroidism. Sequenced sample: peripheral blood. The CDR3 here is CASRSFDLAKNIQYF. CDR3 sequence (DNA): TGTGCCAGCAGAAGCTTTGACTTAGCCAAAAACATTCAGTACTTC.